Listed here are 20 T cell receptor beta chains from one sample, sequenced in a study of cytomegalovirus exposure and HLA in healthy donors. Both 60 Vbeta primers and 13 Jbeta primers went into the PCR. Libraries were prepared by immunoSEQ multiplex PCR; TCRdb keeps only in-frame clonotypes and omits some of them. The table includes about 67,000 clones, just under 80% detected once. Sequenced material: PBMCs. Source of these receptors: a man aged 35 to 55 in good health and CMV-seronegative.

The chain recombines TRBV5-8 with TRBJ2-3; 8 bases align to TRBD2. CDR1 SGHTS and CDR2 YDEGEE come from the germline V gene. V was pared by 2 bases and J by 6 bases, with 8 bases of the junction left unmatched. CDR3 length: 15 amino acids. DNA for the CDR3: TGTGCCAGCAGCTTAAGTACCGGGAGGGAGGATACGCAGTATTTT. Encoded protein: CASSLSTGREDTQYF.

The chain carries TRBV7-2 and TRBJ2-5; TRBD2 matches at 11 bases. CDR1 and CDR2 (germline): SGHTA, FQGNSA. This CDR3 comprises 18 residues. V was pared by 1 base and J by 5 bases, with 12 bases of the junction left unmatched. The CDR3 region has the DNA TGTGCCAGCAGCTTAGTTACTAGCGGGAGCCGGAGCGGTGAGACCCAGTACTTC. Translating gives CASSLVTSGSRSGETQYF. Together with reference TRBV7-2 and TRBJ2-5, the CDR3 gives the full variable domain: GAGVSQSPSNKVTEKGKDVELRCDPISGHTALYWYRQSLGQGLEFLIYFQGNSAPDKSGLPSDRFSAERTGGSVSTLTIQRTQQEDSAVYLCASSLVTSGSRSGETQYFGPGTRLLVL.

V and J are TRBV27 and TRBJ2-7, with D unresolved. CDR3 length: 16 amino acids. Germline V gene data show CDR1 as MNHEY and CDR2 as SMNVEV (reference sequence). Trimming cost V 7 bases and J 3 bases, with 22 bases left between them. CDR3 DNA: TGTGCCAGCATGAACCCCCCCGACTTTAAACACTACGAGCAGTACTTC. It is translated as CASMNPPDFKHYEQYF.

The genes are TRBV4-1 and TRBJ2-1, with 11 bases that match TRBD2. The V gene end was trimmed by 0 bases and the J gene end by 7 bases; junction bases not matched to a gene: 11. The CDR3 loop spans 18 amino acids. Germline CDR1 reads MGHRA; CDR2 reads YSYEKL. CDR3 sequence (DNA): TGCGCCAGCAGCCAAGAAGCGACTAGCGGGACCCGTGCGAATGAGCAGTTCTTC. Protein sequence: CASSQEATSGTRANEQFF.

The genes are TRBV6-5 and TRBJ2-7; 9 nucleotides line up with TRBD1. From germline, CDR1 is MNHEY and CDR2 SVGAGI. This CDR3 is 15 amino acids long. The V gene end was trimmed by 5 bases and the J gene end by 1 base; junction bases not matched to a gene: 6. The DNA of the CDR3 is TGTGCCAGCAGTGCCTCCGGGACAGGGTCCTACGAGCAGTACTTC. The encoded protein is CASSASGTGSYEQYF.

The J gene is TRBJ2-7, the V gene TRBV5-6, with TRBD2 matching 12 bases. With 4 bases clipped from V and 0 bases from J, the junction kept 5 bases outside the gene matches. Germline CDR1 is SGHDT and CDR2 is YYEEEE. The CDR3 has 16 amino acids. The CDR3 sequence is CASSPGLAGNSYEQYF. Here the CDR3 DNA reads TGTGCCAGCAGCCCCGGACTAGCGGGGAACTCCTACGAGCAGTACTTC. The entire variable domain, with the rest obtained from reference TRBV5-6 and TRBJ2-7, is as follows: DAGVTQSPTHLIKTRGQQVTLRCSPKSGHDTVSWYQQALGQGPQFIFQYYEEEERQRGNFPDRFSGHQFPNYSSELNVNALLLGDSALYLCASSPGLAGNSYEQYFGPGTRLTVT.

This chain links TRBV19 with TRBJ2-1; tentatively, D is TRBD2 (5 bases). V lost 4 bases to trimming and J lost 0 bases, with 10 bases between them. CDR3 length: 15 amino acids. Germline CDR1 and CDR2: LNHDA and SQIVND (reference sequence). The CDR3 region has the DNA TGTGCCAGTAGTACCGGGGTTTTCTCCTACAATGAGCAGTTCTTC. This gives the protein CASSTGVFSYNEQFF.

Of note for this clone: The same CDR3 arises from other DNA sequences in this sample as well. The V and J genes are TRBV9 and TRBJ2-1; 7 bases fit TRBD2. Germline V gives CDR1 SGDLS, CDR2 YYNGEE. V lost 0 bases, J lost 2 bases, and 2 bases stayed unmatched. The CDR3 runs 15 residues. CDR3 bases: TGTGCCAGCAGCGTAGGGGCGGGGGCCTACAATGAGCAGTTCTTC. Translating it yields CASSVGAGAYNEQFF.

This clone was seen only a few times. The chain recombines TRBV9 with TRBJ1-4; 10 nucleotides align to TRBD1. The germline V gene has CDR1 SGDLS and CDR2 YYNGEE. V lost 4 bases to trimming and J lost 4 bases; unmatched junction nucleotides: 4. The CDR3 runs to 15 residues. CDR3 sequence reads: CASSPWTGGNEKLFF. DNA of the CDR3: TGTGCCAGCAGCCCTTGGACAGGGGGTAATGAAAAACTGTTTTTT.

V and J are TRBV6-1 and TRBJ1-1; D unresolved. Deletions cut 5 bases from V and 1 base from J, with 8 bases between. Germline V lookup: CDR1 MNHNS, CDR2 SASEGT. The CDR3 is 13 residues long. The CDR3 is CASSPTPNTEAFF. DNA for the CDR3: TGTGCCAGCAGTCCTACCCCGAACACTGAAGCTTTCTTT.

Here the CDR3 reads CASSLSSAVDYGYTF. The CDR3 DNA is TGTGCCAGCAGTTTATCTTCTGCGGTCGACTATGGCTACACCTTC. The rearrangement uses TRBV27 and TRBJ1-2; no firm D call. CDR3 size: 15 residues. Trimming stripped 0 bases from V and 3 bases from J, with 11 bases between. Germline CDR1 is MNHEY and CDR2 is SMNVEV (reference sequence).

This rearrangement joins TRBV7-9 to TRBJ2-1; 13 bases are shared with TRBD2. The length of the CDR3 is 15 residues. The ends lost 5 bases at V and 8 bases at J; junction bases unmatched: 6. CDR1 and CDR2 from the germline V gene are SEHNR and FQNEAQ (reference sequence). As DNA, the CDR3 is TGTGCCAGCAGCCCTCGACTAGCGGGGGGTGATGAGCAGTTCTTC. It encodes CASSPRLAGGDEQFF.

J is TRBJ2-5 and V is TRBV7-2; maybe TRBD1 (6 bases). The germline V gene has CDR1 SGHTA and CDR2 FQGNSA. V was shortened by 3 bases and J by 3 bases, with 17 bases between the two germline ends. The length of the CDR3 is 16 residues. The CDR3 sequence is CASSLVGAGVKETQYF. CDR3 DNA: TGTGCCAGCAGCTTGGTTGGGGCAGGGGTGAAAGAGACCCAGTACTTC.

This clone was counted once. The chain recombines TRBV5-1 with TRBJ2-3, with 9 bases matching TRBD2. Germline V gives CDR1 SGHRS, CDR2 YFSETQ. The V and J ends lost 0 bases and 1 base, in that order; junction bases with no gene match: 3. The CDR3 loop spans 16 amino acids. Written as DNA, the CDR3 is TGCGCCAGCAGCTTGGCTCTAGCGGGACGCACAGATACGCAGTATTTT. Protein: CASSLALAGRTDTQYF.

This chain uses TRBV28 with TRBJ1-4; D gene ambiguous. The CDR3 extends over 12 amino acids. Per germline, CDR1 MDHEN and CDR2 SYDVKM. Trimming shortened V by 6 bases and J by 3 bases, and 5 bases separated the two germline ends. The CDR3 region is CASRRANEKLFF. The CDR3 DNA is TGTGCCAGCAGACGGGCTAATGAAAAACTGTTTTTT.

This sequence joins TRBV9 and TRBJ2-2; TRBD1 is a possible D gene (6 bases). Germline lookup yields CDR1 SGDLS and CDR2 YYNGEE. V gave up 3 bases and J gave up 6 bases, with 15 bases separating them. The length of the CDR3 is 15 residues. The CDR3 nucleotides read TGTGCCAGCAGCGCTGTAACAGGGTCGTCCGGGGAGCTGTTTTTT. It is translated as CASSAVTGSSGELFF.

The J gene is TRBJ2-5, the V gene TRBV29-1; the D is unclear. Gene TRBJ2-7 matches the end of the DNA better, so the J call may be wrong. The CDR3 is made up of 11 amino acids. Per germline, CDR1 SQVTM and CDR2 ANQGSEA. CDR3 nucleotides: TGCAGCGTTGCGAGCTCCTACGAGCAGTACTTC. As protein: CSVASSYEQYF.

The CDR3 here is CASSLLERLNEQFF. The CDR3 nucleotides are TGTGCCAGCAGTTTACTAGAAAGGTTAAATGAGCAGTTCTTC. The chain joins TRBV27 to TRBJ2-1; no definite D call. CDR3 length equals 14 residues. Trimming left V 2 bases short and J 7 bases short, with 12 bases between. Germline assignment: CDR1 MNHEY and CDR2 SMNVEV (reference sequence).

This clone is a singleton in its sample. CDR3: CASSAGTDYEQYF. The CDR3 DNA sequence: TGTGCCAGCAGCGCAGGGACAGACTACGAGCAGTACTTC. This chain uses TRBV9 with TRBJ2-7, with 7 bases that match TRBD1. Looked up from germline, CDR1 is SGDLS and CDR2 is YYNGEE. CDR3 length equals 13 residues. Germline trimming cut 3 bases from V and 3 bases from J; bases unmatched to any gene: 3.

The chain links TRBV6-4 to TRBJ2-7; 7 nucleotides match TRBD1. The V gene's germline CDR1 is MRHNA and CDR2 SNTAGT. V shed 6 bases and J 0 bases; nucleotides not matched to a gene: 5. This CDR3 contains 14 residues. The CDR3 DNA sequence: TGTGCCAGCAGCGCAGGGACAGACTCCTACGAGCAGTACTTC. This gives the protein CASSAGTDSYEQYF.